This T cell receptor beta chain was retrieved from a study of T cell repertoires in cytomegalovirus infection. Overall study findings and caveats: CMV-specific TCR beta clonotypes restricted by HLA-C dominated the ex vivo response.

One entry per CDR3 protein, called by TCRdb with MiXCR from the reads. The sample carries about 150,000 distinct CDR3 sequences, roughly a quarter recorded once. V lost 9 bases to trimming and J lost 2 bases, with 8 bases between them. CDR1 is LNHDA, CDR2 SQIVND, per germline (reference sequence). This CDR3 contains 12 residues. Of note for this clonotype: Its target is unknown.

V is TRBV19 and J is TRBJ2-1; D gene uncertain. This receptor was taken from a human donor in good health (CMV status not recorded). Some clones in this sample may be carry-over from other donors' samples. What was sequenced was PBMCs. CDR3 sequence reads: CASAGTYNEQFF. The CDR3 nucleotides read TGTGCCAGCGCAGGTACCTACAATGAGCAGTTCTTC.